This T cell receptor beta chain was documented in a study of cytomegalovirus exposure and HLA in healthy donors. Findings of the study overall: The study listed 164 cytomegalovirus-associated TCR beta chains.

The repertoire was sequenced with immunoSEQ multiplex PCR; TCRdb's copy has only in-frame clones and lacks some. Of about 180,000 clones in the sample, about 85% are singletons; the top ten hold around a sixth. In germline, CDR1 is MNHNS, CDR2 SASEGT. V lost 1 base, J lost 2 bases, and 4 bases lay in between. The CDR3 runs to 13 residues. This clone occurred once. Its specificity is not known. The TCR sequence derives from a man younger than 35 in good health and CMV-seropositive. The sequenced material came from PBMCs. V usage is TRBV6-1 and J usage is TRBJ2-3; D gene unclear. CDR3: CASSEGLTDTQYF. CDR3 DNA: TGTGCCAGCAGTGAAGGGCTCACAGATACGCAGTATTTT.